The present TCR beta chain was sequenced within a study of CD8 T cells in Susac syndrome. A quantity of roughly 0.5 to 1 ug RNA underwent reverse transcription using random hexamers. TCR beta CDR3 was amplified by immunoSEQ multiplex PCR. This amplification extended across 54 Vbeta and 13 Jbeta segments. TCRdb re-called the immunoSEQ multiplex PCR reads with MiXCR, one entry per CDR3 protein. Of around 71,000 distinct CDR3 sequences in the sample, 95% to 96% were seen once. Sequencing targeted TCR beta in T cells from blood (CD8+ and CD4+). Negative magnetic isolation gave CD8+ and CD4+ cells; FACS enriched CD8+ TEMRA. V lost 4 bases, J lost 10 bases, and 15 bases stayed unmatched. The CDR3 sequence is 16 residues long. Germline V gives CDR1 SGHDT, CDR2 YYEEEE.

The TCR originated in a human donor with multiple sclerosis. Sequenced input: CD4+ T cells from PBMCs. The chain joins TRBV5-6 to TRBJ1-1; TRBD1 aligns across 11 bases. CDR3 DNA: TGTGCCAGCAGCGCTACCGGGACAGGGGGTAGGTTTAGAGCTTTCTTT. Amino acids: CASSATGTGGRFRAFF.